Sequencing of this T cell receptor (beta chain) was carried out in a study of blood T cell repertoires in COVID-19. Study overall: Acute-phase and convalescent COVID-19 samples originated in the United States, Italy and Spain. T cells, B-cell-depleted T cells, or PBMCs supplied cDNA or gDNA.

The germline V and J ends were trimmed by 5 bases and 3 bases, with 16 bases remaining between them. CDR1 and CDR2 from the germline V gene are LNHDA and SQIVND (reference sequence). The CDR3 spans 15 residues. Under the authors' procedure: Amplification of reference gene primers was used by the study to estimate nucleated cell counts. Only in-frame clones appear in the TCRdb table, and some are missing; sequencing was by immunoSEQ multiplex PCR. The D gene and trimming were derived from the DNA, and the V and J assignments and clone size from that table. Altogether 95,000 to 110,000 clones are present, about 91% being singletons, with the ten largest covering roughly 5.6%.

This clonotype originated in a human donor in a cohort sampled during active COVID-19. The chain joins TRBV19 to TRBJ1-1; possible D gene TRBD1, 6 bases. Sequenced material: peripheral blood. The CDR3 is CASSPNRVGDTEAFF. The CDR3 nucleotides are TGTGCCAGTAGTCCGAACAGGGTTGGAGACACTGAAGCTTTCTTT.